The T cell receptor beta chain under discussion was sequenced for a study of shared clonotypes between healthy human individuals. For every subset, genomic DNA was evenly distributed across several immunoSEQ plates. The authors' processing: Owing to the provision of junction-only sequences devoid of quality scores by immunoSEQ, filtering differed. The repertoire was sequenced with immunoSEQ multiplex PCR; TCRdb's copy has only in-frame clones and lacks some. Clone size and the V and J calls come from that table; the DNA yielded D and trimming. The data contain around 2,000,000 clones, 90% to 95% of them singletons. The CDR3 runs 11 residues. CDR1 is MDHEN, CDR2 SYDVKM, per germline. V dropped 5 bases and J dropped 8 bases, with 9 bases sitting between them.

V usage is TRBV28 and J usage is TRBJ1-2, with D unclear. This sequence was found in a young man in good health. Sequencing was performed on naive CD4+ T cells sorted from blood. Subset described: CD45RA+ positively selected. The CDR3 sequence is CASSTVQGYTF. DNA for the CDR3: TGTGCCAGCAGTACGGTTCAGGGCTACACCTTC.